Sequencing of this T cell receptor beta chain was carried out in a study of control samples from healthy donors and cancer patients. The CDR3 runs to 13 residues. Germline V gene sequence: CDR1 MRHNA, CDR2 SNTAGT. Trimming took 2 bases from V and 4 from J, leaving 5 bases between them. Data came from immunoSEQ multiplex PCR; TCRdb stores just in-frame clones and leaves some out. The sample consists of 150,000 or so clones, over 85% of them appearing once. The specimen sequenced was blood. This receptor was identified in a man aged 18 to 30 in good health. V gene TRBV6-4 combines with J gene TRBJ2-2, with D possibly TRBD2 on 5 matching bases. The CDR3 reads CASSDGSTGELFF. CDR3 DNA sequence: TGTGCCAGCAGTGACGGGAGCACCGGGGAGCTGTTTTTT.